Following are 14 T cell receptor beta chains from one sample sequenced in a study of T cell responses to AZD1222 COVID-19 vaccine. Here immunoSEQ multiplex PCR was the method, and the copy in TCRdb shows in-frame clones only, minus some. The data contain 42,000 or so clones, over 75% of them singletons. The sample in question was peripheral blood, obtained 28 days after the second dose of the MenACWY control vaccine. Receptors were obtained from an adult who received the MenACWY meningococcal vaccine as a control.

This sequence joins TRBV14 and TRBJ1-3; D gene ambiguous. CDR1 and CDR2 (germline): SGHDN, FVKESK. V was shortened by 5 bases and J by 2 bases, with 10 bases between the two germline ends. The CDR3 spans 14 residues. CDR3 protein: CASSSIMAGNTIYF. CDR3 bases: TGTGCCAGCAGCTCCATTATGGCTGGAAACACCATATATTTT.

V and J are TRBV9 and TRBJ2-7; 7 bases align to TRBD1. CDR3 length: 16 amino acids. V was clipped by 4 bases and J by 3 bases; unmatched bases: 13. From germline, CDR1 is SGDLS and CDR2 YYNGEE. The CDR3 DNA follows: TGTGCCAGCAGCCCGGGACAGTCCCTAAAACACTACGAGCAGTACTTC. Translation gives CASSPGQSLKHYEQYF.

This clone has only one observation. The chain joins TRBV20-1 to TRBJ1-1, with D uncertain. CDR1 DFQATT and CDR2 SNEGSKA come from the germline V gene (reference sequence). The CDR3 is made up of 11 amino acids. Trimming pared 3 bases from V and 6 bases from J, leaving 8 bases between. CDR3 sequence (DNA): TGCAGTGCTAGGACCCCGGCTGAAGCTTTCTTT. This gives the protein CSARTPAEAFF.

This sequence joins TRBV30 and TRBJ1-3; D is ambiguous. Trimming removed 0 bases from V and 0 bases from J, with 6 bases in between. Germline CDR1 is GTSNPN and CDR2 is SVGIG (reference sequence). There are 14 residues in the CDR3. CDR3 nucleotide sequence: TGTGCCTGGAGTGTTCTACGCTCTGGAAACACCATATATTTT. Protein product: CAWSVLRSGNTIYF.

This clone ranks as medium-sized (0.01 to 0.1%). This sequence joins TRBV28 and TRBJ2-1; D is unresolved. Germline V gene sequence: CDR1 MDHEN, CDR2 SYDVKM. V was shortened by 8 bases and J by 11 bases, with 28 bases between the two germline ends. This CDR3 contains 16 residues. DNA of the CDR3: TGTGCCAGCTACACCTTCCGACAAGTCCTACAACCCCAGCAGTTCTTC. The encoded protein is CASYTFRQVLQPQQFF.

Here the CDR3 reads CASSGAARALGYGYTF. The CDR3 bases are TGCGCCAGCAGCGGAGCAGCCCGCGCATTGGGCTATGGCTACACCTTC. This chain links TRBV4-1 with TRBJ1-2; no reliable D call. V lost 5 bases, J lost 4 bases, and 20 bases lay in between. CDR3 size: 16 residues. CDR1 and CDR2 (germline): MGHRA, YSYEKL.

V gene TRBV6-2 or TRBV6-3 combines with J gene TRBJ2-7; 14 bases are shared with TRBD2. Trimming removed 6 bases from V and 7 bases from J; junction bases left unmatched: 8. The CDR3 consists of 15 residues. Germline V lookup: CDR1 MNHEY, CDR2 SVGEGT. The CDR3: CASSRLAGGPREQYF. In DNA form, the CDR3 reads TGTGCCAGCAGCAGACTAGCGGGAGGGCCCCGGGAGCAGTACTTC.

V and J are TRBV7-2 and TRBJ1-5; no clear D. With 5 bases removed from V and 8 bases from J, the gap between germline ends came to 19 bases. Germline values: CDR1 SGHTA, CDR2 FQGNSA. The CDR3 runs 15 residues. The CDR3 sequence: CASSQWAGLREPQHF. The CDR3 bases are TGTGCCAGCAGCCAATGGGCAGGTTTACGTGAGCCCCAGCATTTT. Full variable domain (outside the CDR3, taken from reference TRBV7-2 and TRBJ1-5): GAGVSQSPSNKVTEKGKDVELRCDPISGHTALYWYRQSLGQGLEFLIYFQGNSAPDKSGLPSDRFSAERTGGSVSTLTIQRTQQEDSAVYLCASSQWAGLREPQHFGDGTRLSIL.

This clone was counted between two and nine times. The rearrangement uses TRBV5-1 and TRBJ2-5; TRBD1 might be the D (6 bases). The CDR3 extends over 14 amino acids. V was pared by 4 bases and J by 2 bases, with 12 bases between. Germline CDR1 is SGHRS and CDR2 is YFSETQ. The CDR3 sequence is CASSPRTAQETQYF. CDR3 coding DNA: TGCGCCAGCAGCCCCCGGACAGCTCAAGAGACCCAGTACTTC.

For the CDR3, the DNA is TGTGCCAGTAGTATCTACCGCGGGGCCTACGAGCAGTACTTC. Residues: CASSIYRGAYEQYF. This chain uses TRBV19 with TRBJ2-7; the D gene is possibly TRBD2 (6 bases). Germline loops: CDR1 LNHDA, CDR2 SQIVND (reference sequence). The CDR3 has 14 amino acids. Trimming took off 3 bases at V and 2 bases at J, with 11 bases between the two ends. The full variable domain, completed using reference TRBV19 and TRBJ2-7, is DGGITQSPKYLFRKEGQNVTLSCEQNLNHDAMYWYRQDPGQGLRLIYYSQIVNDFQKGDIAEGYSVSREKKESFPLTVTSAQKNPTAFYLCASSIYRGAYEQYFGPGTRLTVT.

The chain combines TRBV2 with TRBJ2-5; no reliable D call. The CDR3 loop spans 13 amino acids. The ends were cut back, 9 bases at V and 1 base at J, with 12 bases in the middle. Germline CDR1 and CDR2: SNHLY and FYNNEI. The CDR3 bases are TGTGCCAGAAATTCCCCCCTCCAAGAGACCCAGTACTTC. Translated, it gives CARNSPLQETQYF.

This clone was observed a few times. The chain recombines TRBV11-2 with TRBJ2-1, with 9 bases matching TRBD2. CDR3 size: 15 residues. CDR1 is SGHAT, CDR2 FQNNGV, per germline. V lost 5 bases and J lost 9; bases outside the gene matches: 11. CDR3 sequence (DNA): TGTGCCAGCAGCACCGTTAAAGGGCGGGAGGGTGAGCAGTTCTTC. Protein product: CASSTVKGREGEQFF.

This chain links TRBV18 with TRBJ1-1, with TRBD1 as a possible D gene (6 bases). The germline V gene has CDR1 KGHSH and CDR2 LQKENI. V was trimmed by 3 bases and J by 3 bases, leaving 11 bases between them. The CDR3 covers 14 residues. CDR3 region: CASSPIAGDTEAFF. The CDR3, as DNA: TGTGCCAGCTCACCGATAGCAGGGGACACTGAAGCTTTCTTT. Together with reference TRBV18 and TRBJ1-1, the CDR3 gives the full variable domain: NAGVMQNPRHLVRRRGQEARLRCSPMKGHSHVYWYRQLPEEGLKFMVYLQKENIIDESGMPKERFSAEFPKEGPSILRIQQVVRGDSAAYFCASSPIAGDTEAFFGQGTRLTVV.

V and J are TRBV27 and TRBJ1-6, with no clear D. The CDR3 is 13 amino acids. V lost 4 bases and J lost 2, with 3 bases in between. Germline loops: CDR1 MNHEY, CDR2 SMNVEV (reference sequence). The CDR3 loop reads CASSSAYNSPLHF. The CDR3 region has the DNA TGTGCCAGCAGTTCGGCCTATAATTCACCCCTCCACTTT.